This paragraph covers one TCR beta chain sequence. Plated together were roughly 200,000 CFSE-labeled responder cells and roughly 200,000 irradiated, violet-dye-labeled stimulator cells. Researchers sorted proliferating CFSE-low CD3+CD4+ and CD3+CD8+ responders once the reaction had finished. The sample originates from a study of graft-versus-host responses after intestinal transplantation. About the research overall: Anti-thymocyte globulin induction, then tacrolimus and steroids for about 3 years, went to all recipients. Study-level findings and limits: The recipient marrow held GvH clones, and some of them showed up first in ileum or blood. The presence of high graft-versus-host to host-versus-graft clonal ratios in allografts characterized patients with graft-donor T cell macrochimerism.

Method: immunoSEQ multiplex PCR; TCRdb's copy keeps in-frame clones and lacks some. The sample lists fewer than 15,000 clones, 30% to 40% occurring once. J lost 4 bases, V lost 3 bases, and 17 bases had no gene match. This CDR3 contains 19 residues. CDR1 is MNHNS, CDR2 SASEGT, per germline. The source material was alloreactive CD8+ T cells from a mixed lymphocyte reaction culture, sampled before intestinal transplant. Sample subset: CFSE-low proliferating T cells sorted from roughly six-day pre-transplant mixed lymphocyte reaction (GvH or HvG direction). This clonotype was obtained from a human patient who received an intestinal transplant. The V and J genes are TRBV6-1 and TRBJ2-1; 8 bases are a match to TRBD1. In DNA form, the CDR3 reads TGTGCCAGCAGTGAGGAAGTCCTTGTTAGCACAGGGGGTTACAATGAGCAGTTCTTC. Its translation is CASSEEVLVSTGGYNEQFF.